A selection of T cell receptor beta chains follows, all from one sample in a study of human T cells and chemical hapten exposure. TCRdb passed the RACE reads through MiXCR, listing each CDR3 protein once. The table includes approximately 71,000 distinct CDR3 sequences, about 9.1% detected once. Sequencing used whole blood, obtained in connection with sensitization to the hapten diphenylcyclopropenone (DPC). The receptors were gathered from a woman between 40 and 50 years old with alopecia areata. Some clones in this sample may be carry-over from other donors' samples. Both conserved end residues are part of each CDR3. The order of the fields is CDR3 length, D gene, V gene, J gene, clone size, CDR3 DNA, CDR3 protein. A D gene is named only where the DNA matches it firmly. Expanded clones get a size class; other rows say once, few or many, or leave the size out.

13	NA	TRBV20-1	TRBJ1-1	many	TGCAGTGCTAGAGACCTACTAATCACTGAAGCTTTCTTT	CSARDLLITEAFF
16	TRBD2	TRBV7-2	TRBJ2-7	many	TGTGCCAGCAGCTTAGAGGGTAGCGGGGGGAGGTACGAGCAGTACTTC	CASSLEGSGGRYEQYF
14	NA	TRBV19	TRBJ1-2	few	TGTGCCAGTAGTACCACGACAGCAGGGGTTGGCTACACCTTC	CASSTTTAGVGYTF
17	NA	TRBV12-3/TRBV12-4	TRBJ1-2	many	TGTGCCAGCAGTTTACGTTTATCCGGGGACGCTAACTATGGCTACACCTTC	CASSLRLSGDANYGYTF
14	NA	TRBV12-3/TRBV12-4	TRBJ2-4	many	TGTGCCAGCACCCTTAGGGGGGGGCGGGACATTCAGTACTTC	CASTLRGGRDIQYF
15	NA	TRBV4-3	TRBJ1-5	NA	TGCGCCAGCAGCCAAGATCGAATAGGGGGTCAGCCCCAGCATTTT	CASSQDRIGGQPQHF
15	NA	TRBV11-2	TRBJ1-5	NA	TGTGCCAGCAGCAACTCTTGGGGGGTTAATCAGCCCCAGCATTTT	CASSNSWGVNQPQHF
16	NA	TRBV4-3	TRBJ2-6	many	TGCGCCAGCAGCCGCGAAGAGGGAGCCGGGGCCAACGTCCTGACTTTC	CASSREEGAGANVLTF
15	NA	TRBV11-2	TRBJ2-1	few	TGTGCCAGCAGCTTAGGACCCGGGGAGTACAATGAGCAGTTCTTC	CASSLGPGEYNEQFF
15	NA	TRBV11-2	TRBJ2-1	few	TGTGCCAGCAGCTTAGTGGCAGGGCTGTACAATGAGCAGTTCTTC	CASSLVAGLYNEQFF
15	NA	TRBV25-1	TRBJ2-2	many	TGTGCCAGCAGTGAATTGGGCAGGGAGACCGGGGAGCTGTTTTTT	CASSELGRETGELFF
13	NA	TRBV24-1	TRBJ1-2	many	TGTGCCACCAGCCTCAGTGAGAACTATGGCTACACCTTC	CATSLSENYGYTF
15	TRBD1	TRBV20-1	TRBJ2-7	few	TGCAGTGCTAGAGATCCGGGACAGGGCGGGTACGAGCAGTACTTC	CSARDPGQGGYEQYF
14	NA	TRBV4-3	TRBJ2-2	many	TGCGCCAGCAGCCATACTACAGAGACCGGGGAGCTGTTTTTT	CASSHTTETGELFF
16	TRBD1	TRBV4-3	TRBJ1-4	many	TGCGCCAGCAGCCATGAACAGGGGCTGATAGATGAAAAACTGTTTTTT	CASSHEQGLIDEKLFF
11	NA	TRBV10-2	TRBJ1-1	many	TGCGCCAGCAGAGGGGACACTGAAGCTTTCTTT	CASRGDTEAFF
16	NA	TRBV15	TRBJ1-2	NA	TGTGCCACCAGCAGAGATGGGGCGGGTCGGAACTATGGCTACACCTTC	CATSRDGAGRNYGYTF
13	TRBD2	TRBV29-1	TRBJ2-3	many	TGCAGCGTTGGGACTAGCAGCACAGATACGCAGTATTTT	CSVGTSSTDTQYF
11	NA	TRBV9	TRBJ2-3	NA	TGTGCCAGCAGCGTAGGAGATACGCAGTATTTT	CASSVGDTQYF
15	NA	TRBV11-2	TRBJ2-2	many	TGTGCCAGCACCCACCCAACAGCGAACACCGGGGAGCTGTTTTTT	CASTHPTANTGELFF
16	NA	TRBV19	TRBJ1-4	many	TGTGCCAGTAGACTCTCGGACAGCTCCTTTAATGAAAAACTGTTTTTT	CASRLSDSSFNEKLFF
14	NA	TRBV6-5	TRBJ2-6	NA	TGTGCCAGCAGTTCCAGGGCCGGGGCCATCGTCCTGACTTTC	CASSSRAGAIVLTF
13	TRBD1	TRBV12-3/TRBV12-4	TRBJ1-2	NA	TGTGCCAGCAGTTTCCGACGAGGACAGGGGGCGACCTTC	CASSFRRGQGATF
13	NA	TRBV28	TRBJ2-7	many	TGTGCCAGCAGTCTGAATGGTCCCTACGAGCAGTACTTC	CASSLNGPYEQYF
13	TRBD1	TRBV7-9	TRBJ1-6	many	TGTGCCACCCTCGACAGGGATAATTCACCCCTCCACTTT	CATLDRDNSPLHF
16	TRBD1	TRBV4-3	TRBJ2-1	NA	TGCGCCAGCAGCCAGGATTTGGGACAGGGGTTTGATGAGCAGTTCTTC	CASSQDLGQGFDEQFF
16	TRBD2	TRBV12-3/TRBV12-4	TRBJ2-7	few	TGTGCCAGCAGTTTGTACCGCGGGGGGACCTCCTACGAGCAGTACTTC	CASSLYRGGTSYEQYF
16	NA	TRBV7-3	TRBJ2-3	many	TGTGCCAGCAGCTTAACCCAGGGGTCCCGCACAGATACGCAGTATTTT	CASSLTQGSRTDTQYF
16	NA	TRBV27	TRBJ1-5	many	TGTGCCAGCAGTTTATCATACCAGACTAGCAATCAGCCCCAGCATTTT	CASSLSYQTSNQPQHF
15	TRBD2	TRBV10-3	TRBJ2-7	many	TGTGCCATCAGTGAGTCTTCGGGAGGGGCCCACGAGCAGTACTTC	CAISESSGGAHEQYF
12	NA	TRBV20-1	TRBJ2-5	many	TGCAGTGCTAGAGTTTACGCGGAGACCCAGTACTTC	CSARVYAETQYF
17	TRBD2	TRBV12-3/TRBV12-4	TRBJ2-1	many	TGTGCCAGCAGTCCGCGGGGGACTAGCGGGGTCTACAATGAGCAGTTCTTC	CASSPRGTSGVYNEQFF
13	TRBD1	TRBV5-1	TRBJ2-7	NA	TGCGCCAGCAGTCGGGACAGCCCCTACGAGCAGTACTTC	CASSRDSPYEQYF
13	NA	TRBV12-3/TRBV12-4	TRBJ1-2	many	TGTGCCAGCAGTCCGGAGGGCCTCTATGGCTACACCTTC	CASSPEGLYGYTF
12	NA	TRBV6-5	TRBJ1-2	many	TGTGCCAGCTACGGAGGGGGCTATGGCTACACCTTC	CASYGGGYGYTF
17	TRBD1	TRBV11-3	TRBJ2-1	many	TGTGCCAGCAGCCCTTGGACAGGGGGTAAGGCCTACAATGAGCAGTTCTTC	CASSPWTGGKAYNEQFF
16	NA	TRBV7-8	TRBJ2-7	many	TGTGCCAGCAGCTTATATCCGGGGCACCTCTCCTACGAGCAGTACTTC	CASSLYPGHLSYEQYF
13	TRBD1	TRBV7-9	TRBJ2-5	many	TGTGCCAGCAGCCCGGGACAGAAAGAGACCCAGTACTTC	CASSPGQKETQYF
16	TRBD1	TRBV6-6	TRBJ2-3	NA	TGTGCCAGCAGCCAGGGACAGGGCAGGACCGCAGATACGCAGTATTTT	CASSQGQGRTADTQYF
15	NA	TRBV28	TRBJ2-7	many	TGTGCCAGCAGTTCCCCCGGGGGCGGAAGACACGAGCAGTACTTC	CASSSPGGGRHEQYF
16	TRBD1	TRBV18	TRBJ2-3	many	TGTGCCAGCTCGCCTACCGGGACAGGGGGCACAGATACGCAGTATTTT	CASSPTGTGGTDTQYF
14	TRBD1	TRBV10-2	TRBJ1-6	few	TGCGCCAGCGAGCGAGGACAGGGGAATTCACCCCTCCACTTT	CASERGQGNSPLHF
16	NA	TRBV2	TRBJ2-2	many	TGTGCCAGCAGCTCGGACACCCTAGTAAACACCGGGGAGCTGTTTTTT	CASSSDTLVNTGELFF
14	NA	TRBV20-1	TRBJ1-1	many	TGCAGTGCTATATCAGGGGTACGAAACACTGAAGCTTTCTTT	CSAISGVRNTEAFF
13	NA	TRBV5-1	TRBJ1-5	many	TGCGCCAGCAGCTTGGAGGGGCGGCAGCCCCAGCATTTT	CASSLEGRQPQHF
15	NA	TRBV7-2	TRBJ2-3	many	TGTGCCAGCAGCCGGGGCTACCTTAGCACAGATACGCAGTATTTT	CASSRGYLSTDTQYF
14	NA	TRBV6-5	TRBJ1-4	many	TGTGCCAGCAGGCAAGGATCAACTAATGAAAAACTGTTTTTT	CASRQGSTNEKLFF
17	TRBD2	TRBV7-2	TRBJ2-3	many	TGTGCCAGCAGCCGGGGGACTAGCGGGACTTACACAGATACGCAGTATTTT	CASSRGTSGTYTDTQYF
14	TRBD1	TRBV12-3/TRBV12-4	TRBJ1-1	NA	TGTGCCAGCAGTGCACAGGGGCGCCCTCATGAAGCTTTCTTT	CASSAQGRPHEAFF
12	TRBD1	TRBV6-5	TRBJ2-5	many	TGTGCCAGCAGTACAGGGGGAGAGACCCAGTACTTC	CASSTGGETQYF
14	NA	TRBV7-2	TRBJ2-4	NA	TGTGCCAGCAGCTTAGCTCGAGGGTCTTCGATTCAGTACTTC	CASSLARGSSIQYF
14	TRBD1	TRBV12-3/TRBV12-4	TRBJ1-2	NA	TGTGCCAGCAGCATTTCCGGGACAGGGAACGGCTACACCTTC	CASSISGTGNGYTF
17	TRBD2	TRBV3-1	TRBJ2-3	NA	TGTGCCAGCAGCCAAGATTGGGGACTAGCGGGGGCGGATACGCAGTATTTT	CASSQDWGLAGADTQYF
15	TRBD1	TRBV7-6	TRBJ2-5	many	TGTGCCAGCAGGGGACAGGGGGCTTGGGGAGAGACCCAGTACTTC	CASRGQGAWGETQYF
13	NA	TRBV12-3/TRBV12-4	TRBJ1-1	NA	TGTGCCAGCAGTTCAAAGGGGAATACTGAAGCTTTCTTT	CASSSKGNTEAFF
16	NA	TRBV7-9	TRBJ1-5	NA	TGTGCCAGCAGCAGCCAGAGGGTGGGTCGAGGTCAGCCCCAGCATTTT	CASSSQRVGRGQPQHF
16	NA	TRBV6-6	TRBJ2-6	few	TGTGCCAGCAGGAGGCCGAGTAGCTCTGGGGCCAACGTCCTGACTTTC	CASRRPSSSGANVLTF